These 22 T cell receptor beta chains were sequenced from one sample in a study of T-cell memory formation after mild COVID-19. TCRdb reanalysed the 5' RACE reads using MiXCR and keeps one entry per CDR3 protein. The sample lists more than 100,000 distinct CDR3 sequences; more than 15% were seen once. The sample consisted of PBMCs or a T cell subset sorted from them (not recorded which). Receptors were obtained from a young man who had mild COVID-19 (a few samples of this study predate the infection). Cell type and time point are not known.

V gene TRBV15 combines with J gene TRBJ1-1; no clear D. V gave up 5 bases and J gave up 4 bases, with 11 bases separating them. Germline assignment: CDR1 LNHNV and CDR2 YYDKDF (reference sequence). This CDR3 is built from 13 residues. The CDR3 DNA reads TGTGCCACCAGCTCCCGGAGCGTCACTGAAGCTTTCTTT. It translates to CATSSRSVTEAFF.

J is TRBJ1-6 and V is TRBV12-3 or TRBV12-4, with a tentative D call TRBD1 (5 bases). CDR3 length equals 14 residues. Trimming cost V 0 bases and J 9 bases, with 9 bases left between them. The CDR3 is CASSLAAGLSPLHF. The CDR3 DNA is TGTGCCAGCAGTTTAGCGGCAGGGCTTTCACCCCTCCACTTT.

This clonotype has a handful of counts. The chain carries TRBV10-3 and TRBJ1-1, with D possibly being TRBD1 (6 bases). The CDR3 extends over 12 amino acids. Germline values: CDR1 ENHRY, CDR2 SYGVKD. Trimming shortened V by 6 bases and J by 5 bases, and 10 bases separated the two germline ends. The CDR3 sequence is CAISEGGTEAFF. In DNA, the CDR3 is TGTGCCATCAGCGAGGGGGGGACTGAAGCTTTCTTT.

J is TRBJ1-1 and V is TRBV15, with D possibly matching TRBD1 (6 bases). This CDR3 has 15 residues. Trimming removed 1 base at V and 4 bases at J, with 13 bases between. The germline V gene encodes CDR1 LNHNV and CDR2 YYDKDF (reference sequence). CDR3: CATSRGGAGSTEAFF. The CDR3 region has the DNA TGTGCCACCAGCAGAGGGGGGGCTGGGTCCACTGAAGCTTTCTTT.

This clonotype was seen only a few times. The chain employs TRBV5-1 and TRBJ1-3, with D maybe TRBD1 (5 bases). With 0 bases removed from V and 3 bases from J, the gap between germline ends came to 13 bases. Germline V CDR1 and CDR2: SGHRS, YFSETQ. The CDR3 contains 16 residues. CDR3 nucleotide sequence: TGCGCCAGCAGCTTGGACAGGCCCGACCTTGGAAACACCATATATTTT. It codes for CASSLDRPDLGNTIYF.

The V call is TRBV7-8, the J call TRBJ2-7; D might be TRBD2 (5 bases). The CDR3 runs to 13 residues. Germline assignment: CDR1 SGHVS and CDR2 FQNEAQ. V gave up 2 bases and J gave up 6 bases, with 11 bases separating them. The CDR3 protein is CASSLTPGFEQYV. The CDR3 coding sequence is TGTGCCAGCAGCTTAACCCCGGGGTTCGAGCAGTACGTC.

The chain recombines TRBV18 with TRBJ1-6, with D possibly TRBD1 on 5 matching bases. Germline CDR1 and CDR2: KGHSH and LQKENI. Trimming left V 3 bases short and J 7 bases short, with 10 bases between. The CDR3 loop spans 14 amino acids. CDR3 sequence: CASSPRDYNSPLHF. The CDR3 DNA follows: TGTGCCAGCTCACCCCGGGACTACAATTCACCCCTCCACTTT.

The chain joins TRBV5-1 to TRBJ1-2; weak D call: TRBD1 (6 bases). V shed 8 bases and J shed 3 bases, with 14 bases lying between them. Germline assignment: CDR1 SGHRS and CDR2 YFSETQ. The CDR3 runs 13 residues. CDR3 sequence: CASQQGRDYGYTF. Here the CDR3 DNA reads TGCGCCAGTCAACAGGGCCGGGACTATGGCTACACCTTC.

This rearrangement joins TRBV29-1 to TRBJ1-1; TRBD1 matches at 7 bases. CDR1 is SQVTM, CDR2 ANQGSEA, per germline. J lost 6 bases, V lost 7 bases, and 5 bases had no gene match. CDR3 size: 11 residues. For the CDR3, the DNA is TGCAGCGGCCGGGACAGCTCTGAAGCTTTCTTT. It translates to CSGRDSSEAFF.

A few counts support this clonotype. The V gene is TRBV28, the J gene TRBJ2-7, with no clear D. The CDR3 totals 13 residues. Trimming pared 4 bases from V and 12 bases from J, leaving 19 bases between. In germline, CDR1 is MDHEN, CDR2 SYDVKM. The CDR3 here is CASSSRVLGRLYV. CDR3 coding DNA: TGTGCCAGCAGTTCACGGGTCCTAGGAAGACTGTACGTC.

The chain has TRBV5-1 and TRBJ2-5; D may be TRBD1 (5 bases). Germline-derived CDR1 and CDR2 are SGHRS and YFSETQ. This CDR3 region has 16 residues. The V and J ends lost 0 bases and 3 bases respectively, with 15 bases between them. DNA for the CDR3: TGCGCCAGCAGCTTGGGACAGTCCACGGAGAAAGAGACCCAGTACTTC. Translated: CASSLGQSTEKETQYF.

V is TRBV18 and J is TRBJ2-1; D is perhaps TRBD1 (6 bases). Trimming removed 0 bases from V and 11 bases from J, with 11 bases in between. This CDR3 spans 13 amino acids. Germline V gene lookup returns CDR1 KGHSH and CDR2 LQKENI. The CDR3 sequence: CASSPPGAGQQFF. The DNA of the CDR3 is TGTGCCAGCTCACCACCGGGGGCAGGGCAGCAGTTCTTC.

On this clonotype itself: At one boundary the junction diverges from the germline segment, which might be a read error. V usage is TRBV7-7 and J usage is TRBJ2-2; 9 nucleotides match TRBD1. The V gene's germline CDR1 is SSHAT and CDR2 FNYEAQ (reference sequence). The CDR3 contains 17 residues. For the CDR3, the DNA is TGTGCTAGCAGCTTAAGGGGCCAAAACAGGGGGCCCGGGGAGCTGTTTTTT. It is translated as CASSLRGQNRGPGELFF.

There are a few counts of this clonotype. CDR3 sequence (DNA): TGCAGCGTCGACCGCGGACAGTTAGATACGCAGTATTTT. As protein: CSVDRGQLDTQYF. The chain combines TRBV29-1 with TRBJ2-3; TRBD1 might be the D (6 bases). The germline V and J ends were trimmed by 6 bases and 5 bases, with 15 bases remaining between them. This CDR3 has 13 amino acids. The germline V gene encodes CDR1 SQVTM and CDR2 ANQGSEA.

The V gene is TRBV12-3 or TRBV12-4, the J gene TRBJ2-2; D is possibly TRBD2 (5 bases). The V and J ends lost 2 bases and 2 bases respectively, with 9 bases between them. The CDR3 contains 15 residues. CDR3 bases: TGTGCCAGCAGTTTAAGCAGCGGCAACACCGGGGAGCTGTTTTTT. Amino acid sequence: CASSLSSGNTGELFF.

In this sample, this clonotype turned up once. The V call is TRBV12-3 or TRBV12-4, the J call TRBJ2-5, with 12 bases lining up with TRBD2. This CDR3 contains 16 residues. V was pared by 3 bases and J by 2 bases, with 4 bases of the junction left unmatched. CDR3 loop: CASSFLAGGPQETQYF. CDR3 sequence (DNA): TGTGCCAGCAGTTTCCTAGCGGGGGGGCCTCAAGAGACCCAGTACTTC.

This clonotype showed up many times. The rearrangement joins TRBV12-3 or TRBV12-4 to TRBJ1-1; weak D call: TRBD1 (6 bases). The CDR3 is 16 amino acids. Trimming removed 6 bases at V and 0 bases at J, with 17 bases between. The CDR3: CASSPPAGDMNTEAFF. CDR3 nucleotide sequence: TGTGCCAGCAGCCCACCCGCAGGGGACATGAACACTGAAGCTTTCTTT.

This clonotype showed up many times. V gene TRBV6-5 combines with J gene TRBJ2-5, with 8 positions matching TRBD1. V lost 7 bases to trimming and J lost 2 bases; unmatched junction nucleotides: 6. Germline V gene sequence: CDR1 MNHEY, CDR2 SVGAGI. The CDR3 consists of 14 residues. In nucleotides, the CDR3 is TGTGCCAGCACCAGGGGGCTAGGGCAAGAGACCCAGTACTTC. Protein: CASTRGLGQETQYF.

This clonotype was counted only a few times. This chain uses TRBV7-3 with TRBJ2-1; 8 nucleotides align to TRBD2. The CDR3 totals 15 residues. CDR1 and CDR2 (germline): SGHTA, FQGTGA. Trimming removed 5 bases from V and 4 bases from J; junction bases left unmatched: 7. CDR3 loop: CASSPGLAVYNEQFF. DNA of the CDR3: TGTGCCAGCAGCCCCGGACTAGCCGTTTACAATGAGCAGTTCTTC. Combining the CDR3 with reference TRBV7-3 and TRBJ2-1 gives the whole variable domain GAGVSQTPSNKVTEKGKYVELRCDPISGHTALYWYRQSLGQGPEFLIYFQGTGAADDSGLPNDRFFAVRPEGSVSTLKIQRTERGDSAVYLCASSPGLAVYNEQFFGPGTRLTVL.

The rearrangement joins TRBV20-1 to TRBJ1-5; 11 bases match TRBD1. CDR1 and CDR2 (germline): DFQATT, SNEGSKA (reference sequence). V lost 4 bases to trimming and J lost 0 bases; unmatched junction nucleotides: 11. The CDR3 length is 18 residues. The CDR3 sequence is CSATLGGTGGSSNQPQHF. The CDR3 nucleotides read TGCAGTGCTACCCTTGGGGGGACAGGGGGGTCTAGCAATCAGCCCCAGCATTTT.

V and J are TRBV7-3 and TRBJ2-5; 7 bases align to TRBD2. The CDR3 has 15 amino acids. After removal of 1 base from V and 4 bases from J, the junction contained 6 bases not matched to a gene. Germline CDR1 and CDR2: SGHTA and FQGTGA. The CDR3 DNA reads as TGTGCCAGCAGCTTAATGGGGGGGAAGGGAGAGACCCAGTACTTC. Translating it yields CASSLMGGKGETQYF.

The gene calls are TRBV29-1 and TRBJ1-1; D is unclear. V lost 6 bases, J lost 6 bases, and 11 bases lay in between. Germline CDR1 SQVTM, CDR2 ANQGSEA. The CDR3 is made up of 11 amino acids. The CDR3 coding sequence is TGCAGCGTAAGTTCGAAGGCTGAAGCTTTCTTT. This translates into CSVSSKAEAFF.